These 8 T cell receptor beta chains were sequenced from one sample in a study of blood T cells in healthy people across ages. For the second PCR, which ran for roughly 6 to 11 cycles, a sample-barcoded 5' primer and a J-beta primer mix were used. Each CDR3 protein is one row after TCRdb ran MiXCR on the 5' RACE reads. Of about 1,400,000 distinct CDR3 sequences in the sample, 59% were seen once. What was sequenced was blood. These receptors originate from a man between 18 and 29 years old in good health.

This rearrangement joins TRBV7-2 to TRBJ2-5, with TRBD1 matching 7 bases. The end of the DNA is better explained by TRBJ2-7, so the J call may be wrong. CDR1 SGHTA and CDR2 FQGNSA come from the germline V gene. The CDR3 totals 14 residues. The CDR3 region has the DNA TGTGCCAGCAGCCCGCTACAGACAGGGCACGAGCAGTACTTC. It specifies CASSPLQTGHEQYF.

This clonotype was counted once. The junction differs from germline at one of its ends, possibly a read error. This chain uses TRBV6-6 with TRBJ1-2; tentative D call: TRBD1 (6 bases). Per the germline V gene, CDR1 is MNHNY and CDR2 is SVGAGI (reference sequence). The CDR3 length is 14 residues. The CDR3 loop reads CASRSTGTVYDYTF. CDR3 nucleotide sequence: TGTGCCAGCAGGTCCACAGGGACCGTCTATGACTACACCTTC.

Only a few counts were recorded for this clonotype. CDR3 sequence reads: CASSESRDRSKNIQYF. The CDR3 DNA sequence: TGTGCCAGCAGTGAGTCCCGGGACAGATCTAAAAACATTCAGTACTTC. This rearrangement joins TRBV6-1 to TRBJ2-4, with 7 bases fitting TRBD1. This CDR3 comprises 16 residues. Germline V gives CDR1 MNHNS, CDR2 SASEGT. With 3 bases clipped from V and 4 bases from J, the junction kept 9 bases outside the gene matches.

The chain links TRBV20-1 to TRBJ2-1; D is possibly TRBD2 (5 bases). CDR1 is DFQATT, CDR2 SNEGSKA, per germline (reference sequence). Trimming shortened V by 3 bases and J by 15 bases, and 15 bases separated the two germline ends. This CDR3 is built from 11 residues. CDR3 sequence (DNA): TGCAGTGCTAGGGCGGACGGGAATCGGTTCTTC. It encodes CSARADGNRFF.

This chain links TRBV20-1 with TRBJ2-7; 9 positions agree with TRBD2. The CDR3 is 14 residues long. The germline gives CDR1 DFQATT, CDR2 SNEGSKA (reference sequence). V was pared by 0 bases and J by 2 bases, with 2 bases of the junction left unmatched. The CDR3 here is CSARETSGTYEQYF. The CDR3 nucleotides are TGCAGTGCTAGAGAGACTAGCGGAACCTACGAGCAGTACTTC.

This clonotype was found a few times. At one boundary the junction diverges from the germline segment, which might be a read error. This chain connects TRBV12-3 or TRBV12-4 to TRBJ2-4; 8 nucleotides match TRBD1. This CDR3 spans 16 amino acids. The CDR3 loop is CASTVGDRRSKNIQYF. CDR3 nucleotide sequence: TGTGCCAGCACCGTAGGGGACAGGAGATCCAAGAACATTCAGTACTTC.

The rearrangement uses TRBV7-8 and TRBJ2-1; tentative D call: TRBD1 (6 bases). The CDR3 totals 14 residues. Germline loops: CDR1 SGHVS, CDR2 FQNEAQ. V lost 7 bases and J 9 bases, leaving 19 bases between the germline ends. Written as DNA, the CDR3 is TGTGCCAGCATCCTAAATCAGGGGTCCACTGAGCAGTTCTTC. Translated, it gives CASILNQGSTEQFF.

As regards this clonotype: A read error may account for a junction end that differs from germline. The chain links TRBV7-2 to TRBJ1-1; D is unclear. Per the germline V gene, CDR1 is SGHTA and CDR2 is FQGNSA. This CDR3 contains 14 residues. The CDR3 coding sequence is TGTGCCAGCAGCTTAGGGCTGGCGAACACCGAAGCTTTCTTT. This gives the protein CASSLGLANTEAFF.